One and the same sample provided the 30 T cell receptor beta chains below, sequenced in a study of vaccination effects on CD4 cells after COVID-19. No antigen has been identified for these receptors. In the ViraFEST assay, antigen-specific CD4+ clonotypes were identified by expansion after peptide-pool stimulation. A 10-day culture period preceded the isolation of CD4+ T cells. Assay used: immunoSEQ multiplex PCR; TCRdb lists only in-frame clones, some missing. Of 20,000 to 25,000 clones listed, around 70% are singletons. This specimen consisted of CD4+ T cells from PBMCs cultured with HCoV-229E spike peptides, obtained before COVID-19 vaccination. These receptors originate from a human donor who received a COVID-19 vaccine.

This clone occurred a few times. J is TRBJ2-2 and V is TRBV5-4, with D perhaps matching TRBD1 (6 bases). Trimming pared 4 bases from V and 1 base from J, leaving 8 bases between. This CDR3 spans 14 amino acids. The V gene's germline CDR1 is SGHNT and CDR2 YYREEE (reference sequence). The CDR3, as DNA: TGTGCCAGCAGCGGGGGACAGAACACCGGGGAGCTGTTTTTT. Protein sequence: CASSGGQNTGELFF.

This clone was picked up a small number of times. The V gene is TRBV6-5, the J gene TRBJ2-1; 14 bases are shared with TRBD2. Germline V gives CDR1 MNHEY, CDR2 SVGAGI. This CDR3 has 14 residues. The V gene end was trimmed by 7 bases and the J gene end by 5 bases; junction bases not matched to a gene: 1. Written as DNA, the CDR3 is TGTGCCAGCACGGGACTAGCGGGGGACAATGAGCAGTTCTTC. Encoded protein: CASTGLAGDNEQFF.

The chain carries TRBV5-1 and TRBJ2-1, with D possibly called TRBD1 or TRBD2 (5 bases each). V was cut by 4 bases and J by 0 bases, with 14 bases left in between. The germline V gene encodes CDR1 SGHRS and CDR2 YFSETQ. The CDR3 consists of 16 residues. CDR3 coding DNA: TGCGCCAGCAGCCGGGGCCAGCTCAGCTCCTACAATGAGCAGTTCTTC. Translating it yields CASSRGQLSSYNEQFF.

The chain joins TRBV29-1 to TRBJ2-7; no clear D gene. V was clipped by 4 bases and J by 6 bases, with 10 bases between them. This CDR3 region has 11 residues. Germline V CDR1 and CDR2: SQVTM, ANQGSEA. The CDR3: CSVAVGLEQYF. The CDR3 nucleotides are TGCAGCGTTGCTGTGGGTCTCGAGCAGTACTTC.

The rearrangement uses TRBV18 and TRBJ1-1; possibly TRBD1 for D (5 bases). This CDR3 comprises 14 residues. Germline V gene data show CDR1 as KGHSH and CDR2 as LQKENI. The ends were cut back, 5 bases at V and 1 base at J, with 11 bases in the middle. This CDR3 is CASSSGTENTEAFF. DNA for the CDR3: TGTGCCAGCTCATCAGGGACCGAGAACACTGAAGCTTTCTTT.

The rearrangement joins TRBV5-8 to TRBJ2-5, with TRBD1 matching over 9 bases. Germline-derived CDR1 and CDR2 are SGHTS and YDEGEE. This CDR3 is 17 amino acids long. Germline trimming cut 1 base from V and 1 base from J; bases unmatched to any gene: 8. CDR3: CASSLLRQGDLQETQYF. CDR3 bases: TGTGCCAGCAGCTTGTTACGACAGGGGGACCTCCAAGAGACCCAGTACTTC. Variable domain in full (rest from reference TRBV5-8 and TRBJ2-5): EAGVTQSPTHLIKTRGQQATLRCSPISGHTSVYWYQQALGLGLQFLLWYDEGEERNRGNFPPRFSGRQFPNYSSELNVNALELEDSALYLCASSLLRQGDLQETQYFGPGTRLLVL.

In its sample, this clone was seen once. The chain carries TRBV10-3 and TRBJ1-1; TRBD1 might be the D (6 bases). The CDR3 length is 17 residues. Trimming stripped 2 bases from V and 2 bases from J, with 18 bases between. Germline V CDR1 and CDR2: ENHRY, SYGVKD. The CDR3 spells CAISEAHREAENTEAFF. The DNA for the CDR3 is TGTGCCATCAGTGAGGCACACAGGGAGGCGGAAAACACTGAAGCTTTCTTT.

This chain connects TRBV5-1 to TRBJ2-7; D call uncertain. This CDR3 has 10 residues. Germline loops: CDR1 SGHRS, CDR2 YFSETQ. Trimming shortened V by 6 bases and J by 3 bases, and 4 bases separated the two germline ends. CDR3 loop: CASIDYEQYF. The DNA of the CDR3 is TGCGCCAGCATCGACTACGAGCAGTACTTC.

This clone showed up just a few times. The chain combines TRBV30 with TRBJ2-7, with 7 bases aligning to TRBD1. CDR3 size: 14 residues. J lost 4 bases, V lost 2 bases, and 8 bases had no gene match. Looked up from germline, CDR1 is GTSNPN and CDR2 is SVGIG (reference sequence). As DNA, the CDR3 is TGTGCCTGGAGTCCGGGACAGTCTAATTACGAGCAGTACTTC. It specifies CAWSPGQSNYEQYF. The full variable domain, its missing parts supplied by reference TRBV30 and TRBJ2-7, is SQTIHQWPATLVQPVGSPLSLECTVEGTSNPNLYWYRQAAGRGLQLLFYSVGIGQISSEVPQNLSASRPQDRQFILSSKKLLLSDSGFYLCAWSPGQSNYEQYFGPGTRLTVT.

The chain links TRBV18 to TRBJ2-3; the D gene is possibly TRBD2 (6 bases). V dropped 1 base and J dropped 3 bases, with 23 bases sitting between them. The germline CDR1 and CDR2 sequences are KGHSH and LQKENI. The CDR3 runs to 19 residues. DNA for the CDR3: TGTGCCAGCTCACCACGGGGACTTCCTCTTACCACTAAGACAGATACGCAGTATTTT. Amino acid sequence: CASSPRGLPLTTKTDTQYF.

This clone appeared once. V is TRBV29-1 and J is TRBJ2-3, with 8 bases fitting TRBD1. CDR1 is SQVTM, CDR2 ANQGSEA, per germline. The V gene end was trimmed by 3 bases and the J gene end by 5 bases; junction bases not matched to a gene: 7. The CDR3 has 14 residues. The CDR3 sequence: CSVEGRGQRDTQYF. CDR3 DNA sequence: TGCAGCGTTGAGGGCAGGGGGCAGAGAGATACGCAGTATTTT.

The CDR3 sequence is CSASRGHDYTDTQYF. As DNA, the CDR3 is TGCAGTGCTAGTAGGGGACACGATTACACAGATACGCAGTATTTT. The rearrangement joins TRBV20-1 to TRBJ2-3; D possibly corresponds to TRBD1 (6 bases). From germline, CDR1 is DFQATT and CDR2 SNEGSKA (reference sequence). The V and J ends lost 3 bases and 2 bases respectively, with 15 bases between them. The length of the CDR3 is 15 residues.

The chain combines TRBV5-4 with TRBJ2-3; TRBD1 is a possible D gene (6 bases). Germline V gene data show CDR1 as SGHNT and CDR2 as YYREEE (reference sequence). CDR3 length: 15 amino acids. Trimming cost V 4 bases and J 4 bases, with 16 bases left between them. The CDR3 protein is CASSHPTGSADTQYF. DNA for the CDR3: TGTGCCAGCAGCCACCCCACAGGGTCAGCAGATACGCAGTATTTT.

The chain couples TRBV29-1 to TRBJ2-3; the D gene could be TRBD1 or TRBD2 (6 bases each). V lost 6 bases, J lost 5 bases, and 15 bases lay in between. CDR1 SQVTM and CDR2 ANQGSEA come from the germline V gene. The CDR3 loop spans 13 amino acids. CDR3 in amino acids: CSVERGAIDTQYF. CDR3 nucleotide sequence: TGCAGCGTAGAAAGGGGGGCGATAGATACGCAGTATTTT.

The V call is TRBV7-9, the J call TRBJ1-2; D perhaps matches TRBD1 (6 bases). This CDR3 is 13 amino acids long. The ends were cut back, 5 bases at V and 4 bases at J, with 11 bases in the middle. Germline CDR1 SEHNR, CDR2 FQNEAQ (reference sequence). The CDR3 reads CASSAGQRYGYTF. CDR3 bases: TGTGCCAGCAGCGCAGGACAGCGCTATGGCTACACCTTC.

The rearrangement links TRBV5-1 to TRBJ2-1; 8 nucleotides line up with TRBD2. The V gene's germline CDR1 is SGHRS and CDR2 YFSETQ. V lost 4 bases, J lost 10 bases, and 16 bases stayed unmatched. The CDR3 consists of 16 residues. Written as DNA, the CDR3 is TGCGCCAGCAGCCCCGGTTCGGGACTAGTGGCCGTGGAGCAGTTCTTC. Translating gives CASSPGSGLVAVEQFF.

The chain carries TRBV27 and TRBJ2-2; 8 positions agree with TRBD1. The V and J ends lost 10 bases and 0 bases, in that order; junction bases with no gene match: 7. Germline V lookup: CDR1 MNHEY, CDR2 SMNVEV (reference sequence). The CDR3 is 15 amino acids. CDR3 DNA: TGTGCCACCAGAGGGGACAGGCCGAACACCGGGGAGCTGTTTTTT. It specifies CATRGDRPNTGELFF.

This CDR3 is CASSKPGQGTYGYTF. CDR3 sequence (DNA): TGTGCCAGCAGTAAACCGGGACAGGGGACCTATGGCTACACCTTC. J is TRBJ1-2 and V is TRBV6-5; 10 positions match TRBD1. This CDR3 is 15 amino acids long. V lost 5 bases and J lost 4; bases outside the gene matches: 7. Germline V lookup: CDR1 MNHEY, CDR2 SVGAGI.

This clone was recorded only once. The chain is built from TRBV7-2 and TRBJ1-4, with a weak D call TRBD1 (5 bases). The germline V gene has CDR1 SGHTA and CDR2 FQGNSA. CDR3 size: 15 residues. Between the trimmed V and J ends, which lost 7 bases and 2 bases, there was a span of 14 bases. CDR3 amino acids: CASIPGGRTNEKLFF. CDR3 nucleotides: TGTGCCAGCATTCCGGGGGGGAGGACTAATGAAAAACTGTTTTTT.

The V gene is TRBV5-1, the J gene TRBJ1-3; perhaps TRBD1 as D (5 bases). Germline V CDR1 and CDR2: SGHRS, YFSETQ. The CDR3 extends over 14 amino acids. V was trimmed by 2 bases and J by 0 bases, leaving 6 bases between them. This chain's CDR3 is CASSLGVSGNTIYF. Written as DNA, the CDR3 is TGCGCCAGCAGCTTAGGGGTCTCTGGAAACACCATATATTTT.

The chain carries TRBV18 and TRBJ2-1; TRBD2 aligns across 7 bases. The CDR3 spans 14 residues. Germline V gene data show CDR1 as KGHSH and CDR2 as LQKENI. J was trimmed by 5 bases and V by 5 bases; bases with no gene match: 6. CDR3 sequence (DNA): TGTGCCAGCTCAGGCGGGAGTTCCGACAATGAGCAGTTCTTC. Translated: CASSGGSSDNEQFF. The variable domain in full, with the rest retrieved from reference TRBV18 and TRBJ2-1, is NAGVMQNPRHLVRRRGQEARLRCSPMKGHSHVYWYRQLPEEGLKFMVYLQKENIIDESGMPKERFSAEFPKEGPSILRIQQVVRGDSAAYFCASSGGSSDNEQFFGPGTRLTVL.

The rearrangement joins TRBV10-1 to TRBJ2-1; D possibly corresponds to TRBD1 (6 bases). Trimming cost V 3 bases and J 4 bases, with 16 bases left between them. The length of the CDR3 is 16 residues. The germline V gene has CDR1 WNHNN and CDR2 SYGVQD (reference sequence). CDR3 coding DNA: TGCGCCAGCAGTGATCTTGGTAGGGGGATATACAATGAGCAGTTCTTC. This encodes CASSDLGRGIYNEQFF.

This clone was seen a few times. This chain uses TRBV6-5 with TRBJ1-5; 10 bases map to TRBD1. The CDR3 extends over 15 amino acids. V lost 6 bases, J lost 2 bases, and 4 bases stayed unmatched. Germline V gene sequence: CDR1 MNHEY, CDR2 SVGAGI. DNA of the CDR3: TGTGCCAGCAGGGACAGGGGGAATGGCAATCAGCCCCAGCATTTT. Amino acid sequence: CASRDRGNGNQPQHF.

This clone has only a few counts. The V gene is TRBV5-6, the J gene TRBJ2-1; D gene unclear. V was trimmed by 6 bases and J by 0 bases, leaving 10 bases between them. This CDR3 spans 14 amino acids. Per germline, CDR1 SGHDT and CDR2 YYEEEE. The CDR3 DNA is TGTGCCAGCAATATCGGAAGCTCCTACAATGAGCAGTTCTTC. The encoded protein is CASNIGSSYNEQFF.

The CDR3 region is CASSRKSGVGTGLSSYNSPLHF. The CDR3 DNA reads as TGTGCCAGCAGCCGAAAATCGGGGGTGGGGACAGGGTTGAGCTCCTATAATTCACCCCTCCACTTT. The chain carries TRBV3-1 (or the pseudogene TRBV3-2) and TRBJ1-6, with 9 bases matching TRBD1. V dropped 4 bases and J dropped 0; count of bases not matched to a gene: 19. Germline-derived CDR1 and CDR2 are LGHDT and YNNKEL (reference sequence). The CDR3 has 22 amino acids.

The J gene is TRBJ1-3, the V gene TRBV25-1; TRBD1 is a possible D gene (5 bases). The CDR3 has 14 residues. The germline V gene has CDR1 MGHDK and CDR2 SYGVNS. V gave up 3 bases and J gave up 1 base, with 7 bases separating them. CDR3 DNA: TGTGCCAGCAGTGATGCAGGGTCTGGAAACACCATATATTTT. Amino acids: CASSDAGSGNTIYF.

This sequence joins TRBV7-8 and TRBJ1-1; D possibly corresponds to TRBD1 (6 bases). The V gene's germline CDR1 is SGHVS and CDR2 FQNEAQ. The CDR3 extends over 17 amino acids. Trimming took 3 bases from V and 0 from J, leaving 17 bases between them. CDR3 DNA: TGTGCCAGCAGCTTTATTGGACAGTATCTAATGAACACTGAAGCTTTCTTT. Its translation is CASSFIGQYLMNTEAFF.

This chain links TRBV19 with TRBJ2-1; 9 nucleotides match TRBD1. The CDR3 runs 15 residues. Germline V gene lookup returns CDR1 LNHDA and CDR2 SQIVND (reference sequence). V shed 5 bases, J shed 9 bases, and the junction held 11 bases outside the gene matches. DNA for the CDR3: TGTGCCAGTAGTCTCCGGGACAGGGTAAACAGTGAGCAGTTCTTC. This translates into CASSLRDRVNSEQFF.

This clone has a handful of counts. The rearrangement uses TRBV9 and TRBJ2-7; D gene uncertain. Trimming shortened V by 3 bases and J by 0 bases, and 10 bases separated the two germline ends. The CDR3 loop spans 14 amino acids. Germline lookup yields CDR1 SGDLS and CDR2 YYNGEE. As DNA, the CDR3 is TGTGCCAGCAGCGCCACCGTCGGCTCCTACGAGCAGTACTTC. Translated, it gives CASSATVGSYEQYF.

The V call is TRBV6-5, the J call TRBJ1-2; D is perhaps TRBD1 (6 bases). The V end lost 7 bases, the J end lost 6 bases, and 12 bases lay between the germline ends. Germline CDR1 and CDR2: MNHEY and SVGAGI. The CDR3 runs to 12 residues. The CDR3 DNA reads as TGTGCCAGCAACTGGGGGCAAAATGGCTACACCTTC. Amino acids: CASNWGQNGYTF.